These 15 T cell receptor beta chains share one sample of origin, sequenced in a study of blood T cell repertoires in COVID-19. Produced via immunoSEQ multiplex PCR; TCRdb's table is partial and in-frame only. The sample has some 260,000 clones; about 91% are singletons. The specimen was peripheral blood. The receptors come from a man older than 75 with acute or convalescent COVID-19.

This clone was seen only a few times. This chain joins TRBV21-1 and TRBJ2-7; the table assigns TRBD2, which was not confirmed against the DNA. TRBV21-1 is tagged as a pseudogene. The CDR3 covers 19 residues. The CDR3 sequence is CASSKGVGTSGDLTYEQYF. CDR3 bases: TGTGCCAGCAGCAAAGGAGTCGGGACTAGCGGGGATCTCACCTACGAGCAGTACTTC.

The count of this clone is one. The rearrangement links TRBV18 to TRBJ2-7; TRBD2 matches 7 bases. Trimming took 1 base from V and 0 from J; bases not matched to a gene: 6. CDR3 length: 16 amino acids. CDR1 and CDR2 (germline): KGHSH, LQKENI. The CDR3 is CASSPRGGGSSYEQYF. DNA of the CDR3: TGTGCCAGCTCACCACGGGGCGGGGGAAGCTCCTACGAGCAGTACTTC.

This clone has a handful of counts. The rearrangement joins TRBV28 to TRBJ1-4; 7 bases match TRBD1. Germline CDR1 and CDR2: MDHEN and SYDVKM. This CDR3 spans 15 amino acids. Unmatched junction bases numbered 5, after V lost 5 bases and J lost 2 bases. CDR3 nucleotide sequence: TGTGCCAGCAGTAGGGGGCTAAGGACTAATGAAAAACTGTTTTTT. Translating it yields CASSRGLRTNEKLFF.

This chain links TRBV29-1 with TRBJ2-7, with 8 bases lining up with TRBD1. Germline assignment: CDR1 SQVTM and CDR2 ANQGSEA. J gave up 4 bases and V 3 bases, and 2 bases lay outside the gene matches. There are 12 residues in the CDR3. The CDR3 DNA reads TGCAGCGTTGATACAGGGGGTTACGAGCAGTACTTC. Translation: CSVDTGGYEQYF.

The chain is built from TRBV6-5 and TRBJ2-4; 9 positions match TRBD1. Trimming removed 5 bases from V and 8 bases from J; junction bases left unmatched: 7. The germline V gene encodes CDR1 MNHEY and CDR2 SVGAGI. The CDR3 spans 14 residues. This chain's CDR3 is CASSPPGQGHIQYF. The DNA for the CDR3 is TGTGCCAGCAGTCCCCCCGGACAGGGGCACATTCAGTACTTC.

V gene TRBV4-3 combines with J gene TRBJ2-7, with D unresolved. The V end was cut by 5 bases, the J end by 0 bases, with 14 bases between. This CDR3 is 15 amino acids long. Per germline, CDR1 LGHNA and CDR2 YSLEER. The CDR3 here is CASSREATLSYEQYF. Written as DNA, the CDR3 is TGCGCCAGCAGCAGAGAAGCGACCCTCTCCTACGAGCAGTACTTC.

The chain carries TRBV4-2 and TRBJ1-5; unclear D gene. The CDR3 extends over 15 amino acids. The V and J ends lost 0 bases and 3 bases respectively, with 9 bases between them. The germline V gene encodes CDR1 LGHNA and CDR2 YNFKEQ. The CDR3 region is CASSQDEGFNQPQHF. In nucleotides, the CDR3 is TGTGCCAGCAGCCAAGATGAGGGATTCAATCAGCCCCAGCATTTT.

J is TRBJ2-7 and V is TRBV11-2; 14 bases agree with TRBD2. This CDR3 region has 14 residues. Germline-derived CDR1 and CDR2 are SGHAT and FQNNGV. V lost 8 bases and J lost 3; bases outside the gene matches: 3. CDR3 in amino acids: CASLGTSGSYEQYF. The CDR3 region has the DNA TGTGCCAGCCTAGGGACTAGCGGGAGCTACGAGCAGTACTTC.

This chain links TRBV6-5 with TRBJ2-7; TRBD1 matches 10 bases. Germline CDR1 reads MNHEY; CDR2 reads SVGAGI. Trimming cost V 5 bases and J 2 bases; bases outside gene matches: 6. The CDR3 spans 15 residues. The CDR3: CASSQRQGATYEQYF. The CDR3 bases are TGTGCCAGCAGTCAAAGACAGGGGGCTACCTACGAGCAGTACTTC.

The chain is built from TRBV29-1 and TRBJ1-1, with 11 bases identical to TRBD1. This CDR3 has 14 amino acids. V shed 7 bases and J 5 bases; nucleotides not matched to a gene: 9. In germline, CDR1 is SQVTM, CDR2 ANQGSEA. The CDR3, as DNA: TGCAGCGGAGGACAGGGGGCGCGTGGAACTGAAGCTTTCTTT. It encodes CSGGQGARGTEAFF. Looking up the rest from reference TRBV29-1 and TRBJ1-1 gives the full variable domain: SAVISQKPSRDICQRGTSLTIQCQVDSQVTMMFWYRQQPGQSLTLIATANQGSEATYESGFVIDKFPISRPNLTFSTLTVSNMSPEDSSIYLCSGGQGARGTEAFFGQGTRLTVV.

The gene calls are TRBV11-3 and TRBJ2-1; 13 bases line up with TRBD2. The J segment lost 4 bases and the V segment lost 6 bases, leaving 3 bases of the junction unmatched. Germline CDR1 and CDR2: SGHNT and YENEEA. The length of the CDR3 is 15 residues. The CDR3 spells CASSLTSGGYNEQFF. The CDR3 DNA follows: TGTGCCAGCAGTTTGACTAGCGGGGGGTACAATGAGCAGTTCTTC.

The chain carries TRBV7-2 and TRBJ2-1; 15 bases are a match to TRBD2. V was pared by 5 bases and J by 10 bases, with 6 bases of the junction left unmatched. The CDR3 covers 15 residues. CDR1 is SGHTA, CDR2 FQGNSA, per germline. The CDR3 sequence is CASSPGLAGGKEQFF. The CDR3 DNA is TGTGCCAGCAGCCCCGGACTAGCGGGAGGGAAAGAGCAGTTCTTC.

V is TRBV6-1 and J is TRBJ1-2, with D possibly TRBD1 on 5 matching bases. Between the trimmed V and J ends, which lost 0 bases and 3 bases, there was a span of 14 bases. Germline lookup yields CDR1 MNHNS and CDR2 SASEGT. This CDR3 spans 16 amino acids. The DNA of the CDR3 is TGTGCCAGCAGTGAAGCAACAGGAGGGGTGTACTATGGCTACACCTTC. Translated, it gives CASSEATGGVYYGYTF.

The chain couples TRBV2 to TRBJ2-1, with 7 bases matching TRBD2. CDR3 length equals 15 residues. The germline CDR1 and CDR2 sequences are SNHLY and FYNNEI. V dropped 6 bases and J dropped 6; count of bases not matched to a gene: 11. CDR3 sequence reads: CASSLGTTRSNEQFF. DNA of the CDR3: TGTGCCAGCAGCCTGGGGACTACAAGGTCCAATGAGCAGTTCTTC.

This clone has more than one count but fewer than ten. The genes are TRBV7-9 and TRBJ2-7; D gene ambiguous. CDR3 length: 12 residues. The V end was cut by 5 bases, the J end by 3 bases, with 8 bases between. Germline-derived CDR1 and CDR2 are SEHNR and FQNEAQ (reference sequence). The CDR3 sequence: CASSKTRYEQYF. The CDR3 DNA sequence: TGTGCCAGCAGCAAGACTCGCTACGAGCAGTACTTC.